A selection of T cell receptor beta chains follows, all from one sample in a study of shared clonotypes between healthy human individuals. The protocol was immunoSEQ multiplex PCR, while the TCRdb copy is restricted to in-frame clones and leaves out a portion. Here the sample spans 2 million to 2.5 million clones, about 94% being singletons. The material sequenced was naive CD4+ T cells sorted from blood. The receptors were gathered from a young man in good health. Each CDR3 is given with its conserved first and last residue. Each record gives: CDR3 protein, CDR3 DNA, D gene, J gene, clone size, V gene. D genes are given only for firm matches. Expanded clones get a size class; other rows say once, few or many, or leave the size out.

cdr3_aa: CASSWDTYSNQPQHF
cdr3_nt: TGTGCCAGCAGCTGGGACACCTATAGCAATCAGCCCCAGCATTTT
d_call: -
j_call: TRBJ1-5
clone_size: -
v_call: TRBV28

cdr3_aa: CASSVATANTEAFF
cdr3_nt: TGTGCCAGCAGCGTAGCGACAGCGAACACTGAAGCTTTCTTT
d_call: -
j_call: TRBJ1-1
clone_size: few
v_call: TRBV9

cdr3_aa: CASSSDRGAYEQYF
cdr3_nt: TGTGCCAGCAGCTCGGACAGGGGAGCCTACGAGCAGTACTTC
d_call: TRBD1
j_call: TRBJ2-7
clone_size: -
v_call: TRBV11-2

cdr3_aa: CASSLLRAGVETQYF
cdr3_nt: TGTGCCAGCAGCTTACTCCGGGCGGGGGTTGAGACCCAGTACTTC
d_call: TRBD2
j_call: TRBJ2-5
clone_size: -
v_call: TRBV11-3

cdr3_aa: CSVSTGGGNEQFF
cdr3_nt: TGCAGCGTTTCGACAGGGGGAGGGAATGAGCAGTTCTTC
d_call: TRBD1
j_call: TRBJ2-1
clone_size: -
v_call: TRBV29-1

cdr3_aa: CASRTFYEQYF
cdr3_nt: TGTGCCAGCAGAACCTTCTACGAGCAGTACTTC
d_call: -
j_call: TRBJ2-7
clone_size: -
v_call: TRBV6-6

cdr3_aa: CASMIGGGYNEQFF
cdr3_nt: TGTGCCAGCATGATCGGGGGGGGATACAATGAGCAGTTCTTC
d_call: TRBD2
j_call: TRBJ2-1
clone_size: -
v_call: TRBV6-1

cdr3_aa: CASSLGTPYSNQPQHF
cdr3_nt: TGTGCCAGCAGCCTTGGGACACCATATAGCAATCAGCCCCAGCATTTT
d_call: -
j_call: TRBJ1-5
clone_size: once
v_call: TRBV13

cdr3_aa: CSVEDPGQAYNEQFF
cdr3_nt: TGCAGCGTTGAAGACCCGGGACAGGCTTACAATGAGCAGTTCTTC
d_call: TRBD1
j_call: TRBJ2-1
clone_size: -
v_call: TRBV29-1

cdr3_aa: CASSLRGGTYEQYF
cdr3_nt: TGTGCCAGCAGCTTGAGGGGGGGAACCTACGAGCAGTACTTC
d_call: -
j_call: TRBJ2-7
clone_size: -
v_call: TRBV7-2

cdr3_aa: CASSEGGNTGELFF
cdr3_nt: TGTGCCAGCAGTGAAGGGGGGAACACCGGGGAGCTGTTTTTT
d_call: -
j_call: TRBJ2-2
clone_size: once
v_call: TRBV6-4

cdr3_aa: CASTPNVGLQETQYF
cdr3_nt: TGTGCCAGTACCCCAAATGTAGGCTTACAAGAGACCCAGTACTTC
d_call: -
j_call: TRBJ2-5
clone_size: -
v_call: TRBV19

cdr3_aa: CASSLEGAFGGYTF
cdr3_nt: TGCGCCAGCAGCTTGGAAGGGGCTTTCGGGGGCTACACCTTC
d_call: -
j_call: TRBJ1-2
clone_size: -
v_call: TRBV5-1

cdr3_aa: CASSVQGGELFF
cdr3_nt: TGTGCCAGCAGTGTTCAAGGCGGGGAGCTGTTTTTT
d_call: -
j_call: TRBJ2-2
clone_size: -
v_call: TRBV2

cdr3_aa: CASSKGSYEQYF
cdr3_nt: TGTGCCAGCAGTAAGGGAAGCTACGAGCAGTACTTC
d_call: -
j_call: TRBJ2-7
clone_size: -
v_call: TRBV6-5

cdr3_aa: CASSSIETGDPSGGYTF
cdr3_nt: TGCGCCAGCAGCTCGATCGAGACAGGGGATCCCTCAGGGGGCTACACCTTC
d_call: TRBD1
j_call: TRBJ1-2
clone_size: -
v_call: TRBV5-1

cdr3_aa: CASSLEGTGLRLETQYF
cdr3_nt: TGCGCCAGCAGCCTAGAAGGGACAGGTCTTCGACTGGAGACCCAGTACTTC
d_call: TRBD1
j_call: TRBJ2-5
clone_size: -
v_call: TRBV4-1

cdr3_aa: CASMMGGGDEQFF
cdr3_nt: TGTGCCAGCATGATGGGCGGGGGCGATGAGCAGTTCTTC
d_call: -
j_call: TRBJ2-1
clone_size: -
v_call: TRBV28

cdr3_aa: CASSLREETQYF
cdr3_nt: TGTGCCAGCAGCTTACGGGAAGAGACCCAGTACTTC
d_call: -
j_call: TRBJ2-5
clone_size: -
v_call: TRBV13

cdr3_aa: CASSFQMNTEAFF
cdr3_nt: TGTGCCAGCAGCTTTCAGATGAACACTGAAGCTTTCTTT
d_call: -
j_call: TRBJ1-1
clone_size: -
v_call: TRBV12-1

cdr3_aa: CASRIPRVQGHYGYTF
cdr3_nt: TGTGCCAGCAGGATCCCCCGGGTACAGGGACATTATGGCTACACCTTC
d_call: -
j_call: TRBJ1-2
clone_size: -
v_call: TRBV6-6

cdr3_aa: CASSLDRSYEQYF
cdr3_nt: TGTGCCAGCAGCTTGGACAGGAGCTACGAGCAGTACTTC
d_call: -
j_call: TRBJ2-7
clone_size: -
v_call: TRBV5-5

cdr3_aa: CASSTAGRSLDTQYF
cdr3_nt: TGTGCCAGCAGCACCGCAGGGAGGTCATTAGATACGCAGTATTTT
d_call: -
j_call: TRBJ2-3
clone_size: -
v_call: TRBV9

cdr3_aa: CASSEEASRYNEQFF
cdr3_nt: TGTGCCAGCAGTGAAGAGGCTTCCAGGTACAATGAGCAGTTCTTC
d_call: -
j_call: TRBJ2-1
clone_size: -
v_call: TRBV2

cdr3_aa: CASSTPSEQYF
cdr3_nt: TGTGCCAGCAGTACTCCGAGCGAGCAGTACTTC
d_call: -
j_call: TRBJ2-7
clone_size: -
v_call: TRBV6-5

cdr3_aa: CASSVVNYRSLTPLAGVNTGELFF
cdr3_nt: TGTGCCAGCAGCGTAGTAAACTACCGGAGTCTGACACCCTTAGCGGGGGTGAACACCGGGGAGCTGTTTTTT
d_call: TRBD2
j_call: TRBJ2-2
clone_size: -
v_call: TRBV9

cdr3_aa: CASSLSPGQGIFGYTF
cdr3_nt: TGTGCCAGCAGTTTATCGCCGGGACAGGGGATCTTTGGCTACACCTTC
d_call: TRBD1
j_call: TRBJ1-2
clone_size: -
v_call: TRBV28

cdr3_aa: CAISERQGIGTDTQYF
cdr3_nt: TGTGCCATCAGTGAGAGACAGGGGATAGGCACAGATACGCAGTATTTT
d_call: TRBD1
j_call: TRBJ2-3
clone_size: -
v_call: TRBV10-3

cdr3_aa: CSVGLVLLSTQYF
cdr3_nt: TGCAGCGTTGGTCTAGTGTTACTTAGTACGCAGTATTTT
d_call: -
j_call: TRBJ2-3
clone_size: -
v_call: TRBV29-1

cdr3_aa: CATSRGPGQSSNQPQHF
cdr3_nt: TGTGCCACCAGCAGAGGTCCTGGCCAGAGTAGCAATCAGCCCCAGCATTTT
d_call: -
j_call: TRBJ1-5
clone_size: -
v_call: TRBV15

cdr3_aa: CAISEGLEAFF
cdr3_nt: TGTGCCATCAGTGAGGGCCTTGAAGCTTTCTTT
d_call: -
j_call: TRBJ1-1
clone_size: once
v_call: TRBV10-3

cdr3_aa: CASSGDTTNEKLFF
cdr3_nt: TGTGCCAGCTCGGGAGACACGACTAATGAAAAACTGTTTTTT
d_call: -
j_call: TRBJ1-4
clone_size: -
v_call: TRBV18

cdr3_aa: CASSQEGGRETYNEQFF
cdr3_nt: TGTGCCAGCAGCCAAGAAGGCGGACGGGAGACCTACAATGAGCAGTTCTTC
d_call: -
j_call: TRBJ2-1
clone_size: -
v_call: TRBV14

cdr3_aa: CAWSRDSYYNEQFF
cdr3_nt: TGTGCCTGGAGTAGGGACAGCTACTACAATGAGCAGTTCTTC
d_call: TRBD1
j_call: TRBJ2-1
clone_size: -
v_call: TRBV30

cdr3_aa: CASSFGGGAIDTQYF
cdr3_nt: TGTGCCAGCAGCTTTGGCGGGGGGGCGATAGATACGCAGTATTTT
d_call: TRBD2
j_call: TRBJ2-3
clone_size: -
v_call: TRBV11-2

cdr3_aa: CSATRDSQYF
cdr3_nt: TGCAGTGCTACCCGGGACAGTCAGTACTTC
d_call: TRBD1
j_call: TRBJ2-7
clone_size: -
v_call: TRBV20-1

cdr3_aa: CASSVVAGAGYNEQFF
cdr3_nt: TGTGCCAGCAGCGTGGTAGCGGGAGCGGGCTACAATGAGCAGTTCTTC
d_call: TRBD2
j_call: TRBJ2-1
clone_size: -
v_call: TRBV7-2